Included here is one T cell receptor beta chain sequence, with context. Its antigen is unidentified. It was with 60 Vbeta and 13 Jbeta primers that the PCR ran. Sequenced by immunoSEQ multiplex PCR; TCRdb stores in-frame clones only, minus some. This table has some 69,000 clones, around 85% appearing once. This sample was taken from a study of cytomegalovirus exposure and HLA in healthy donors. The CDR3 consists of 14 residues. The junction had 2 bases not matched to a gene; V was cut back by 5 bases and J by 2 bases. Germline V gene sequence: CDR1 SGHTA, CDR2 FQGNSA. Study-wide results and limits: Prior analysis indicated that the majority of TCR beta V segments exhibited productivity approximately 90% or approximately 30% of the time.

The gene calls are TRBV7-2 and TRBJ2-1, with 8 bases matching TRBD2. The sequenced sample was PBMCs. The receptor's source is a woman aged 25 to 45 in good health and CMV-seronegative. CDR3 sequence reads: CASSERGTYNEQFF. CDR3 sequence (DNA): TGTGCCAGCAGCGAGCGGGGGACCTACAATGAGCAGTTCTTC.